This TCR beta chain was obtained from a study of cytomegalovirus exposure and HLA in healthy donors. Study as a whole: The roughly 120 validation repertoires were reported in a later analysis to have been generated on the same platform as the approximately 700 first-cohort repertoires. Overall study findings and caveats: Listed as cytomegalovirus-associated were 150 to 200 TCR beta chains.

Details on this clone: Its antigen is unidentified.

Some clones are missing from TCRdb's copy, which holds only in-frame ones; the method was immunoSEQ multiplex PCR. The sample has about 110,000 clones; approximately 89% are singletons. Trimming removed 2 bases at V and 0 bases at J, with 4 bases between. The CDR3 has 14 amino acids. Germline assignment: CDR1 MNHNS and CDR2 SASEGT. Sequencing was performed on PBMCs. The rearrangement uses TRBV6-1 and TRBJ2-2; D not resolved. The receptor comes from a woman younger than 30 in good health and CMV-seronegative. The CDR3 sequence is CASSEPANTGELFF. The CDR3 DNA follows: TGTGCCAGCAGTGAACCCGCGAACACCGGGGAGCTGTTTTTT.